The 26 T cell receptor beta chains below come from one sample, sequenced in a study of cytomegalovirus exposure and HLA in healthy donors. The study ran its PCR with 60 Vbeta and 13 Jbeta primers. Libraries were prepared by immunoSEQ multiplex PCR; TCRdb keeps only in-frame clonotypes and omits some of them. The sample contains about 130,000 clones, 75% to 90% of which appear only once. Source material: PBMCs. Every receptor here comes from a middle-aged woman in good health and CMV-seronegative.

The chain links TRBV2 to TRBJ2-1, with 8 bases that match TRBD2. The CDR3 is 15 amino acids. CDR1 and CDR2 from the germline V gene are SNHLY and FYNNEI. The ends lost 6 bases at V and 10 bases at J; junction bases unmatched: 14. CDR3 residues: CASREPGGGRCEQFF. For the CDR3, the DNA is TGTGCCAGCAGGGAACCCGGCGGGGGGCGCTGCGAGCAGTTCTTC.

The gene calls are TRBV4-1 and TRBJ2-2; 7 bases are shared with TRBD2. The CDR3 spans 18 residues. The V and J ends lost 0 bases and 0 bases, in that order; junction bases with no gene match: 7. Germline lookup yields CDR1 MGHRA and CDR2 YSYEKL. CDR3 protein: CASSQEAGLLTNTGELFF. CDR3 sequence (DNA): TGCGCCAGCAGCCAAGAAGCGGGACTACTAACGAACACCGGGGAGCTGTTTTTT.

V is TRBV14 and J is TRBJ2-7; D unclear. Germline V gene sequence: CDR1 SGHDN, CDR2 FVKESK. The ends were cut back, 0 bases at V and 2 bases at J, with 5 bases in the middle. The CDR3 covers 13 residues. CDR3 in DNA: TGTGCCAGCAGCCAAGACCTCCCCTACGAGCAGTACTTC. Translated, it gives CASSQDLPYEQYF.

The V call is TRBV7-3, the J call TRBJ2-3, with D uncertain. The CDR3 sequence is 13 residues long. CDR1 is SGHTA, CDR2 FQGTGA, per germline. Trimming took off 0 bases at V and 4 bases at J, with 5 bases between the two ends. CDR3 loop: CASSLTRADTQYF. CDR3 DNA sequence: TGTGCCAGCAGCTTAACTCGGGCAGATACGCAGTATTTT.

This sequence joins TRBV19 and TRBJ2-2; 7 positions agree with TRBD1. V lost 6 bases to trimming and J lost 3 bases; unmatched junction nucleotides: 7. CDR1 and CDR2 from the germline V gene are LNHDA and SQIVND (reference sequence). CDR3 length: 15 residues. The CDR3 spells CASSPRTGDTGELFF. The CDR3 nucleotides read TGTGCCAGTAGCCCCCGCACAGGGGACACCGGGGAGCTGTTTTTT.

This clone was counted a few times. V usage is TRBV4-2 and J usage is TRBJ1-6; the D is unclear. Germline lookup yields CDR1 LGHNA and CDR2 YNFKEQ. The CDR3 has 14 amino acids. V gave up 3 bases and J gave up 9 bases, with 12 bases separating them. CDR3 bases: TGTGCCAGCAGCCAGCCTGCTCGCAGTTCACCCCTCCACTTT. Its protein is CASSQPARSSPLHF.

The genes are TRBV11-3 and TRBJ2-1, with D hard to call. V was clipped by 5 bases and J by 4 bases, with 9 bases between them. This CDR3 has 13 amino acids. Per the germline V gene, CDR1 is SGHNT and CDR2 is YENEEA. The CDR3, as DNA: TGTGCCAGCAGCCGTACACAATACAATGAGCAGTTCTTC. Protein product: CASSRTQYNEQFF. The whole variable domain, filled in from reference TRBV11-3 and TRBJ2-1, reads EAGVVQSPRYKIIEKKQPVAFWCNPISGHNTLYWYLQNLGQGPELLIRYENEEAVDDSQLPKDRFSAERLKGVDSTLKIQPAELGDSAVYLCASSRTQYNEQFFGPGTRLTVL.

The rearrangement joins TRBV19 to TRBJ2-1, with 10 bases fitting TRBD2. Trimming cost V 7 bases and J 5 bases; bases outside gene matches: 5. This CDR3 is built from 14 residues. Looked up from germline, CDR1 is LNHDA and CDR2 is SQIVND (reference sequence). This CDR3 reads CASILSGRNNEQFF. The CDR3 DNA reads as TGTGCCAGTATCCTTAGCGGGAGGAACAATGAGCAGTTCTTC.

CDR3 sequence (DNA): TGTGCCAGCAGCTTGTCGTCCGGGGGGGTGCCCCAGCATTTT. Its translation is CASSLSSGGVPQHF. The chain employs TRBV5-5 and TRBJ1-5; weak D call: TRBD1 (5 bases). V shed 1 base and J shed 9 bases, with 14 bases lying between them. This CDR3 is built from 14 residues. Germline V gene lookup returns CDR1 SGHKS and CDR2 YYEKEE (reference sequence). The full variable domain, its missing parts supplied by reference TRBV5-5 and TRBJ1-5, is DAGVTQSPTHLIKTRGQQVTLRCSPISGHKSVSWYQQVLGQGPQFIFQYYEKEERGRGNFPDRFSARQFPNYSSELNVNALLLGDSALYLCASSLSSGGVPQHFGDGTRLSIL.

The chain has TRBV16 and TRBJ1-4; a weak D match, TRBD1 (6 bases). The CDR3 loop spans 14 amino acids. V lost 3 bases and J 3 bases, leaving 8 bases between the germline ends. The germline V gene encodes CDR1 KGHSY and CDR2 FQNENV. The CDR3 sequence: CASSQDRANEKLFF. CDR3 nucleotides: TGTGCCAGCAGCCAGGACAGAGCTAATGAAAAACTGTTTTTT.

The V and J genes are TRBV4-3 and TRBJ1-2; D gene uncertain. V lost 0 bases to trimming and J lost 1 base, with 9 bases between them. CDR3 length: 15 amino acids. In germline, CDR1 is LGHNA, CDR2 YSLEER. The CDR3 DNA sequence: TGCGCCAGCAGCCAAGATTTCTCGAGTAACTATGGCTACACCTTC. Protein: CASSQDFSSNYGYTF.

This clone is a singleton in its sample. CDR3 DNA sequence: TGTGCCAGCAGCCCTACAGGGGCGAACAATCAGCCCCAGCATTTT. Protein sequence: CASSPTGANNQPQHF. This chain links TRBV7-3 with TRBJ1-5; TRBD1 aligns across 7 bases. V dropped 5 bases and J dropped 3; count of bases not matched to a gene: 7. The length of the CDR3 is 15 residues. The germline V gene has CDR1 SGHTA and CDR2 FQGTGA.

This clone has just one count. The chain is built from TRBV27 and TRBJ1-5; the D gene is possibly TRBD1 (6 bases). Trimming removed 5 bases at V and 1 base at J, with 9 bases between. This CDR3 comprises 14 residues. The germline CDR1 and CDR2 sequences are MNHEY and SMNVEV (reference sequence). The CDR3 sequence is CASSVQGSNQPQHF. In DNA form, the CDR3 reads TGTGCCAGCAGTGTGCAGGGGAGCAATCAGCCCCAGCATTTT.

The rearrangement uses TRBV6-5 and TRBJ1-2; D remains unclear. Germline assignment: CDR1 MNHEY and CDR2 SVGAGI. This CDR3 has 12 residues. The V and J ends lost 5 bases and 4 bases respectively, with 8 bases between them. CDR3 DNA sequence: TGTGCCAGCAGTACGGGGATCTATGGCTACACCTTC. This sequence encodes CASSTGIYGYTF.

The chain uses TRBV29-1 and TRBJ2-7; no clear D. Trimming stripped 4 bases from V and 3 bases from J, with 4 bases between. This CDR3 region has 10 residues. Germline CDR1 is SQVTM and CDR2 is ANQGSEA. CDR3 bases: TGCAGCGTTGGTAACTACGAGCAGTACTTC. Translation gives CSVGNYEQYF.

J is TRBJ2-1 and V is TRBV18; 8 bases align to TRBD1. Looked up from germline, CDR1 is KGHSH and CDR2 is LQKENI. The CDR3 contains 15 residues. Unmatched junction bases numbered 4, after V lost 3 bases and J lost 3 bases. The chain's CDR3 is CASSPPGTGYNEQFF. CDR3 coding DNA: TGTGCCAGCTCACCTCCCGGGACAGGCTACAATGAGCAGTTCTTC. The full variable domain, in which reference TRBV18 and TRBJ2-1 provide the parts outside the CDR3, is NAGVMQNPRHLVRRRGQEARLRCSPMKGHSHVYWYRQLPEEGLKFMVYLQKENIIDESGMPKERFSAEFPKEGPSILRIQQVVRGDSAAYFCASSPPGTGYNEQFFGPGTRLTVL.

This clone was seen a single time. This rearrangement joins TRBV28 to TRBJ2-7, with TRBD2 matching over 16 bases. CDR1 MDHEN and CDR2 SYDVKM come from the germline V gene. V gave up 2 bases and J gave up 3 bases; unmatched junction bases: 4. The length of the CDR3 is 17 residues. Here the CDR3 reads CASSLGGLAGGIYEQYF. The CDR3 bases are TGTGCCAGCAGTTTAGGGGGACTAGCGGGAGGGATCTACGAGCAGTACTTC.

The chain has TRBV7-8 and TRBJ2-1, with TRBD2 matching 11 bases. The CDR3 extends over 16 amino acids. CDR1 SGHVS and CDR2 FQNEAQ come from the germline V gene. V lost 0 bases and J lost 9; bases outside the gene matches: 7. This CDR3 is CASSLALTSGSCEQFF. The CDR3 DNA reads TGTGCCAGCAGCTTAGCGCTAACTAGCGGGAGTTGTGAGCAGTTCTTC.

The gene calls are TRBV5-1 and TRBJ2-7; D perhaps matches TRBD2 (7 bases). V lost 0 bases and J 3 bases, leaving 13 bases between the germline ends. This CDR3 has 15 amino acids. Germline CDR1 and CDR2: SGHRS and YFSETQ. The CDR3: CASSLVGGGGYEQYF. As DNA, the CDR3 is TGCGCCAGCAGCTTGGTAGGGGGGGGCGGCTACGAGCAGTACTTC.

This clone was found a few times. This rearrangement joins TRBV5-6 to TRBJ2-7; 7 nucleotides agree with TRBD1. The V segment lost 4 bases and the J segment 2 bases; nucleotides outside the gene matches: 3. This CDR3 is 13 amino acids long. CDR1 is SGHDT and CDR2 is YYEEEE in the germline V gene. This CDR3 is CASSRGQPYEQYF. The CDR3, as DNA: TGTGCCAGCAGCCGGGGACAGCCCTACGAGCAGTACTTC.

This chain connects TRBV19 to TRBJ1-5, with a weak D call TRBD1 (5 bases). The CDR3 length is 13 residues. Germline CDR1 reads LNHDA; CDR2 reads SQIVND (reference sequence). V was trimmed by 0 bases and J by 9 bases, leaving 9 bases between them. The DNA of the CDR3 is TGTGCCAGTAGTATAGAAAGGGGCCGGCCCCAGCATTTT. The encoded protein is CASSIERGRPQHF.

This chain links TRBV9 with TRBJ1-1; possibly TRBD1 for D (5 bases). Looked up from germline, CDR1 is SGDLS and CDR2 is YYNGEE. This CDR3 region has 16 residues. V shed 0 bases and J shed 5 bases, with 17 bases lying between them. The CDR3 protein is CASSVGRQGGRTEAFF. The CDR3 nucleotides read TGTGCCAGCAGCGTAGGTCGGCAGGGCGGTAGGACTGAAGCTTTCTTT. The whole variable domain, filled in from reference TRBV9 and TRBJ1-1, reads DSGVTQTPKHLITATGQRVTLRCSPRSGDLSVYWYQQSLDQGLQFLIQYYNGEERAKGNILERFSAQQFPDLHSELNLSSLELGDSALYFCASSVGRQGGRTEAFFGQGTRLTVV.

The V gene is TRBV28, the J gene TRBJ2-2, with 9 positions matching TRBD1. The CDR3 extends over 15 amino acids. Trimming at V came to 3 bases and at J to 2 bases, leaving 1 base not matched to a gene. CDR1 and CDR2 (germline): MDHEN, SYDVKM. CDR3 protein: CASSLTGGNTGELFF. CDR3 DNA: TGTGCCAGCAGTTTGACAGGGGGTAACACCGGGGAGCTGTTTTTT. The full variable domain, with the rest looked up from reference TRBV28 and TRBJ2-2, is DVKVTQSSRYLVKRTGEKVFLECVQDMDHENMFWYRQDPGLGLRLIYFSYDVKMKEKGDIPEGYSVSREKKERFSLILESASTNQTSMYLCASSLTGGNTGELFFGEGSRLTVL.

The chain uses TRBV6-5 and TRBJ1-4, with 7 bases lining up with TRBD1. CDR1 is MNHEY and CDR2 is SVGAGI in the germline V gene. The CDR3 is made up of 13 amino acids. Trimming cost V 10 bases and J 0 bases; bases outside gene matches: 2. This chain's CDR3 is CATQGATNEKLFF. CDR3 nucleotides: TGTGCCACCCAGGGGGCAACTAATGAAAAACTGTTTTTT.

This clone was seen a single time. This chain links TRBV7-9 with TRBJ2-7; a weak D match, TRBD1 (6 bases). The CDR3 totals 15 residues. Germline V gene data show CDR1 as SEHNR and CDR2 as FQNEAQ (reference sequence). V dropped 2 bases and J dropped 2 bases, with 13 bases sitting between them. The CDR3 DNA reads TGTGCCAGCAGCTTACAAACCGGACAGCCCTACGAGCAGTACTTC. This sequence encodes CASSLQTGQPYEQYF.

V gene TRBV5-4 combines with J gene TRBJ1-5; unclear D gene. Trimming took off 4 bases at V and 2 bases at J, with 10 bases between the two ends. Germline V CDR1 and CDR2: SGHNT, YYREEE (reference sequence). The CDR3 length is 14 residues. The CDR3 nucleotides are TGTGCCAGCAGCCTCCGGGGTGGCAATCAGCCCCAGCATTTT. Encoded protein: CASSLRGGNQPQHF.